This T cell receptor beta chain was identified during a study of control samples from healthy donors and cancer patients. Profiling relied on immunoSEQ multiplex PCR, and the TCRdb table lists in-frame clones only, not all of them. The sample has about 150,000 clones, about 94% seen once; the top ten hold around 6.1%. This CDR3 comprises 14 residues. Germline CDR1 and CDR2: WNHNN and SYGVQD (reference sequence). The V end lost 0 bases, the J end lost 7 bases, and 13 bases lay between the germline ends. This receptor was identified in a middle-aged man in good health. The chain carries TRBV10-1 and TRBJ2-7; D is perhaps TRBD2 (6 bases). Sequences were obtained from blood. In DNA, the CDR3 is TGCGCCAGCAGTGAGTCAAGTGGAGGGGATGAGCAGTACTTC. Amino acids: CASSESSGGDEQYF.